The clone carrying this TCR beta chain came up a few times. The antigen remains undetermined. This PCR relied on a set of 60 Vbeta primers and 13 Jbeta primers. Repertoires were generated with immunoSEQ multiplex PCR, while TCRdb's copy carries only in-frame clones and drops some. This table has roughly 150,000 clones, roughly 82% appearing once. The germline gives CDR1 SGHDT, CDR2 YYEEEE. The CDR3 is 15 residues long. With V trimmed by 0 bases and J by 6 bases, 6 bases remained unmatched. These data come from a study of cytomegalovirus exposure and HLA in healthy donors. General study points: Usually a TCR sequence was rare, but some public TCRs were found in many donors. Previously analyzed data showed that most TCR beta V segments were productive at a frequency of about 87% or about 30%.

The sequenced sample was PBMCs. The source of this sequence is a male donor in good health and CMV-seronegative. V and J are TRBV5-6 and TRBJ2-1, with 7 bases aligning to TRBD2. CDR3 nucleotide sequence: TGTGCCAGCAGCTTGGGGCTCGGACTAGTCAATGAGCAGTTCTTC. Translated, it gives CASSLGLGLVNEQFF.